A single sample gave rise to the 2 T cell receptor beta chains below, sequenced in a study of technical replicates of blood from several donors. The assay was immunoSEQ multiplex PCR, and TCRdb's table has in-frame clones only and misses some. The data contain some 94,000 clones, 85% to 95% of them singletons. Sequenced sample: T cells isolated from PBMCs. The receptors were gathered from a human donor in good health.

The chain employs TRBV11-3 and TRBJ1-1, with TRBD1 as a possible D gene (5 bases). CDR1 and CDR2 from the germline V gene are SGHNT and YENEEA. V was trimmed by 2 bases and J by 11 bases, leaving 15 bases between them. This CDR3 contains 13 residues. CDR3 bases: TGTGCCAGCAGCTTAACAGGCGGGGGGGTCGCTTTCTTT. It is translated as CASSLTGGGVAFF.

The CDR3 spells CASSWTDTDTQYF. The CDR3 coding sequence is TGTGCCAGCAGCTGGACAGACACAGATACGCAGTATTTT. The chain links TRBV7-8 to TRBJ2-3, with a weak D call TRBD1 (6 bases). Germline loops: CDR1 SGHVS, CDR2 FQNEAQ. This CDR3 region has 13 residues. V was pared by 4 bases and J by 2 bases, with 7 bases between.